One sample yielded the 7 T cell receptor beta chains listed below, sequenced in a study of cytomegalovirus exposure and HLA in healthy donors (dated by TCRdb to 2017 to 2019). Receptor amplification or capture employed the immunoSEQ multiplex PCR assay. For the multiplex PCR, a mixture combining 60 forward primers for TCR Vbeta segments and 13 reverse primers for TCR Jbeta segments was used. As stored in TCRdb, this immuneACCESS dataset retains in-frame rearrangements with V and J assigned. A fraction of the clones does not appear; measured against another copy, unresolved V genes explain less than half of the discrepancy, and the remainder lacks a known reason. In all, the sample holds 150,000 or so clones, and 60% to 85% of those were seen once. The ten largest clones add up to around 4.1% of the sample. Sequences were obtained from PBMCs. These receptors all come from a middle-aged woman in good health and CMV-seronegative.

The V call is TRBV25-1, the J call TRBJ1-1, with TRBD1 as a possible D gene (6 bases). Germline assignment: CDR1 MGHDK and CDR2 SYGVNS. This CDR3 spans 13 amino acids. V shed 4 bases and J shed 5 bases, with 11 bases lying between them. In DNA form, the CDR3 reads TGTGCCAGCAGTGTGGGGGGGGCAACTGAAGCTTTCTTT. It encodes CASSVGGATEAFF.

This clone was picked up one time. This sequence joins TRBV29-1 and TRBJ2-7; TRBD2 is a possible D gene (5 bases). CDR1 and CDR2 from the germline V gene are SQVTM and ANQGSEA. The CDR3 spans 14 residues. Trimming shortened V by 3 bases and J by 5 bases, and 17 bases separated the two germline ends. CDR3 residues: CSVDGPGSGDEQYF. The CDR3, as DNA: TGCAGCGTTGATGGCCCGGGATCAGGCGACGAGCAGTACTTC.

A few counts support this clone. The conserved final phenylalanine or tryptophan is absent from the CDR3, which likely points to a read error. No DNA is shown, since the ends of the CDR3 on it are uncertain; the CDR3 is the one TCRdb lists. This chain uses TRBV18 with TRBJ1-2; TRBD1 was called by the table and not checked on the DNA. The CDR3 is 12 residues long, counting both termini. CDR1 and CDR2 from the germline V gene are KGHSH and LQKENI. The CDR3 loop reads CASSRDRDRLDV.

This clone appeared a few times. The chain is built from TRBV28 and TRBJ1-6, with TRBD1 matching over 11 bases. Trimming at V came to 5 bases and at J to 8 bases, leaving 2 bases not matched to a gene. The CDR3 runs 14 residues. The germline V gene has CDR1 MDHEN and CDR2 SYDVKM. CDR3 protein: CASSEDRGHSPLHF. The DNA for the CDR3 is TGTGCCAGCAGTGAGGACAGGGGGCATTCACCCCTCCACTTT. Full variable domain (missing parts from reference TRBV28 and TRBJ1-6): DVKVTQSSRYLVKRTGEKVFLECVQDMDHENMFWYRQDPGLGLRLIYFSYDVKMKEKGDIPEGYSVSREKKERFSLILESASTNQTSMYLCASSEDRGHSPLHFGNGTRLTVT.

CDR3 DNA sequence: TGTGCCACGGCTATTGACAGGGCGGTCCAAGAGACCCAGTACTTC. This translates into CATAIDRAVQETQYF. The V and J genes are TRBV6-5 and TRBJ2-5; 7 bases match TRBD1. Losses at the gene ends were 10 bases for V and 1 base for J; bases not matched to a gene: 12. The CDR3 covers 15 residues. CDR1 is MNHEY, CDR2 SVGAGI, per germline.

The chain links TRBV10-1 to TRBJ2-3; maybe TRBD1 (5 bases). Germline V gene sequence: CDR1 WNHNN, CDR2 SYGVQD (reference sequence). Trimming removed 3 bases from V and 1 base from J, with 8 bases in between. There are 14 residues in the CDR3. The CDR3 spells CASSEGAGTDTQYF. In nucleotides, the CDR3 is TGCGCCAGCAGTGAAGGGGCGGGCACAGATACGCAGTATTTT.

The rearrangement links TRBV5-1 to TRBJ2-7; perhaps TRBD1 as D (6 bases). Germline CDR1 and CDR2: SGHRS and YFSETQ. This CDR3 is built from 13 residues. Trimming pared 4 bases from V and 2 bases from J, leaving 10 bases between. For the CDR3, the DNA is TGCGCCAGCAGCGTCGGGACAACCTACGAGCAGTACTTC. It is translated as CASSVGTTYEQYF.